The rows below give T cell receptor beta chains drawn from one sample of a study of blood T cell repertoires in COVID-19. Measured with immunoSEQ multiplex PCR; TCRdb has only the in-frame clones, and not every one. The sample records some 41,000 clones, roughly nine tenths being singletons. The sample was peripheral blood. The receptors here all came from a human donor in a cohort sampled during active COVID-19. CDR3s include the opening cysteine and the closing phenylalanine or tryptophan. The D gene is left open where the match is weak. Part of the rows lack a size; the others show once, few, many or a class for expanded clones.

>.|TRBD1|TRBJ1-2|TRBV4-2
TGTGCCAGCAGCCACATTCCGGGACAGGGAGGTGAGGGCTACACCTTC
CASSHIPGQGGEGYTF
>.|TRBD2|TRBJ2-1|TRBV7-6
TGTGCCAGCAGCTCCCCCTTAGCGGGGGTCTCCTACAATGAGCAGTTCTTC
CASSSPLAGVSYNEQFF
>.|TRBD1|TRBJ1-2|TRBV28
TGTGCCAGCAGTTTTTGGACAGGGACCGGCTACACCTTC
CASSFWTGTGYTF
>.|.|TRBJ1-2|TRBV5-5
TGTGCCAGCAGCTTGGAGCTTCGGAGCTATGGCTACACCTTC
CASSLELRSYGYTF
>.|TRBD2|TRBJ2-7|TRBV4-1
TGCGCCAGCAGCCAAGCTCCCCTCAGCAGGCGGACTAGAGTCGAGCAGTACTTC
CASSQAPLSRRTRVEQYF
>.|TRBD1|TRBJ1-1|TRBV5-1
TGCGCCAGCGCCCTAACAGGGGGTAGCACTGAAGCTTTCTTT
CASALTGGSTEAFF
>few|TRBD1|TRBJ1-2|TRBV20-1
TGCAGTGGACAGGGCCTTTGGGGCTACACCTTC
CSGQGLWGYTF
>.|TRBD2|TRBJ2-7|TRBV3-1/TRBV3-2
TGTGCCAGCAGCCAAGGGACTAGCGGGGACTACGAGCAGTACTTC
CASSQGTSGDYEQYF
>.|TRBD1|TRBJ2-5|TRBV7-3
TGTGCCAGCAGCCCACAGCCGCCGGGACAGGGGGAGACCCAGTACTTC
CASSPQPPGQGETQYF
>.|.|TRBJ1-1|TRBV19
TGTGCCAGTCAGGGAAGCACTGAAGCTTTCTTT
CASQGSTEAFF
>.|.|TRBJ2-2|TRBV7-3
TGTGCCAGCAGCACCCAATCTGGGAGGTTAGCCGGGGAGCTGTTTTTT
CASSTQSGRLAGELFF
>once|.|TRBJ2-1|TRBV9
TGTGCCAGCAGCCCCCTAGGGGTCGGTGAGCAGTTCTTC
CASSPLGVGEQFF
>few|.|TRBJ2-3|TRBV7-8
TGTGCCAGCAGCTTGTTTGAGGGCGCGGAGACAGATACGCAGTATTTT
CASSLFEGAETDTQYF
>.|.|TRBJ2-2|TRBV4-1
TGCGCCAGCAGCCAAGCGGAGCTAAACACCGGGGAGCTGTTTTTT
CASSQAELNTGELFF
>.|.|TRBJ1-2|TRBV11-2
TGTGCCAGCAGCTTAGACAGGGACATGAGTTCGGATGGCTACACCTTC
CASSLDRDMSSDGYTF
>.|TRBD1|TRBJ2-7|TRBV7-2
TGTGCCAGCAGCTTACGTCGGACAGGGAGATCGGGCGAGCAGTACTTC
CASSLRRTGRSGEQYF
>.|.|TRBJ2-3|TRBV10-2
TGCGCCAGCAGGGATGACAGGAATTTTGGAGATACGCAGTATTTT
CASRDDRNFGDTQYF
>.|.|TRBJ1-5|TRBV19
TGTGCCAGTAGGGGGAGGGGGGAAGGTCAGCCCCAGCATTTT
CASRGRGEGQPQHF
>.|TRBD1|TRBJ1-1|TRBV19
TGTGCCAGTAGTGACAGGGGGAACACTGAAGCTTTCTTT
CASSDRGNTEAFF
>once|TRBD2|TRBJ2-3|TRBV7-9
TGTGCCAGCAGTCCCGGGACTAGCAGCACAGATACGCAGTATTTT
CASSPGTSSTDTQYF
>.|.|TRBJ1-1|TRBV6-6
TGTGCCATCCGCGATGGGGGGGGAACGAACACTGAAGCTTTCTTT
CAIRDGGGTNTEAFF
>medium-sized|.|TRBJ1-6|TRBV4-3
TGCGCCAGCAGCCAAGGGGCGAATTCACCCCTCCACTTT
CASSQGANSPLHF
>.|TRBD2|TRBJ2-3|TRBV27
TGTGCCAGCAGTCCCATCGGGGGGGGCACGGTCCCAGATACGCAGTATTTT
CASSPIGGGTVPDTQYF
>.|TRBD1|TRBJ1-5|TRBV27
TGTGCCAGCAGGCAGGGGGTAGCGGATCAGCCCCAGCATTTT
CASRQGVADQPQHF
>.|.|TRBJ1-1|TRBV7-2
TGTGCCAGCAGCTTACGCGAGAGGGACACTGAAGCTTTCTTT
CASSLRERDTEAFF
>.|TRBD1|TRBJ1-1|TRBV5-1
TGCGCCAGCAGCCCGAACCTCCGACAGGGGAGCACTGAAGCTTTCTTT
CASSPNLRQGSTEAFF
>once|TRBD1|TRBJ2-7|TRBV18
TGTGCCAGCTCACCTGGACAGGGTTTCGACGAGCAGTACTTC
CASSPGQGFDEQYF
>.|.|TRBJ2-1|TRBV27
TGTGCCAGCAGTTTAAATCGGTACAATGAGCAGTTCTTC
CASSLNRYNEQFF
>.|TRBD2|TRBJ2-1|TRBV6-5
TGTGCCAGCAGTCGACTAGCGGGGGGGCCTAATGAGCAGTTCTTC
CASSRLAGGPNEQFF
>.|.|TRBJ1-5|TRBV7-2
TGTGCCAGCAGCTTAACGGGGGGTGAGAGCAATCAGCCCCAGCATTTT
CASSLTGGESNQPQHF
>.|.|TRBJ2-3|TRBV24-1
TGTGCCACCAAGGGGGTGTCCGGGGATACGCAGTATTTT
CATKGVSGDTQYF
>.|TRBD2|TRBJ2-5|TRBV2
TGTGCCACCGCGGGGGGGGTACAAGAGACCCAGTACTTC
CATAGGVQETQYF
>.|.|TRBJ2-1|TRBV18
TGTGCCAGCTCACAAGTCGACGGGGACAATGAGCAGTTCTTC
CASSQVDGDNEQFF
>.|TRBD2|TRBJ2-3|TRBV9
TGTGCCAGCAGCTCCCGGACTAGCGGGGACACAGATACGCAGTATTTT
CASSSRTSGDTDTQYF
>.|TRBD1|TRBJ2-5|TRBV7-9
TGTGCCAGCAACCCGGGACAGGGTTGGGAGACCCAGTACTTC
CASNPGQGWETQYF
>.|.|TRBJ1-1|TRBV10-3
TGTGCCATCAGTGAGTCTGAGGGTGAAGCTTTCTTT
CAISESEGEAFF
>.|.|TRBJ1-6|TRBV25-1
TGTGCCAGCAGTGAAGGGAGGCAGGGAGGGTCCTCACCCCTCCACTTT
CASSEGRQGGSSPLHF
>.|.|TRBJ1-1|TRBV11-2
TGTGCCAGCAGCTTAGGGAGGACTGGGAACACTGAAGCTTTCTTT
CASSLGRTGNTEAFF
>once|TRBD1|TRBJ2-1|TRBV7-9
TGTGCCAGCAGCTTAGCGACAGGGGGCTTCCCTGAGCAGTTCTTC
CASSLATGGFPEQFF
>.|.|TRBJ1-2|TRBV29-1
TGCAGCGCGGAGGGAGGGGAGGACTATGGCTACACCTTC
CSAEGGEDYGYTF
>.|.|TRBJ1-1|TRBV29-1
TGCAGCACCGCGGAGAACACTGAAGCTTTCTTT
CSTAENTEAFF
>.|.|TRBJ1-5|TRBV7-6
TGTGCCAGCAGTCCCCGTCTTCCCCAGCATTTT
CASSPRLPQHF
>.|.|TRBJ2-2|TRBV10-1
TGCGCCAGCAGTGAAACCGGACAAGACACCGGGGAGCTGTTTTTT
CASSETGQDTGELFF
>.|TRBD2|TRBJ2-5|TRBV5-1
TGCGCCAGCAAACGACTAGCGGGGGACCAAGAGACCCAGTACTTC
CASKRLAGDQETQYF
>.|TRBD2|TRBJ2-7|TRBV4-1
TGCGCCAGCAGCCGTTCGACTAGCGGGGGGTCTGAGGAGCAGTACTTC
CASSRSTSGGSEEQYF
>.|.|TRBJ1-5|TRBV7-8
TGTGCCAGCAGCTTAGTTTTAGGGGGAGTCAGCAATCAGCCCCAGCATTTT
CASSLVLGGVSNQPQHF
>few|.|TRBJ1-6|TRBV11-2
TGTGCCAGCAGCCCACAAACAGGGTTGAGCTCACCCCTCCACTTT
CASSPQTGLSSPLHF
>.|.|TRBJ2-2|TRBV4-2
TGTGCCAGCAGCCAAGATGAGGCTAGTCGCACCGGGGAGCTGTTTTTT
CASSQDEASRTGELFF
>.|TRBD1|TRBJ2-7|TRBV4-3
TGCGCCAGCAGCTTCGGGACAGGGGACTACGAGCAGTACTTC
CASSFGTGDYEQYF
>.|TRBD1|TRBJ1-4|TRBV11-2
TGTGCCAGCAGCTTAGGACAGGGAACTAATGAAAAACTGTTTTTT
CASSLGQGTNEKLFF
>.|.|TRBJ2-3|TRBV7-9
TGTGCCAGCAGCTCCCCTCTGAGAGATACGCAGTATTTT
CASSSPLRDTQYF
>.|TRBD1|TRBJ1-4|TRBV5-1
TGCGCCAGCAGCAAGGACAGGGGTTGGGCAAAACTGTTTTTT
CASSKDRGWAKLFF
>.|.|TRBJ2-7|TRBV19
TGTGCCAGTAGTATAGGGAGCTTCCGCTACGAGCAGTACTTC
CASSIGSFRYEQYF
>.|TRBD2|TRBJ2-7|TRBV4-1
TGCGCCAGCAGCCAAGTGCGGGGGGCGTCCCACGAGCAGTACTTC
CASSQVRGASHEQYF
>.|.|TRBJ2-2|TRBV19
TGTGCCAGTAGTCCCGGGTCGGGCGGGGGCAACACCGGGGAGCTGTTTTTT
CASSPGSGGGNTGELFF
>.|TRBD2|TRBJ2-5|TRBV7-2
TGTGCCAGCAGCCCACAGCGGGGGGGGAGCCAAGAGACCCAGTACTTC
CASSPQRGGSQETQYF
>.|TRBD1|TRBJ2-7|TRBV19
TGTGCCAGTAGTATTGGCAGGGGGCCCTACGAGCAGTACTTC
CASSIGRGPYEQYF
>.|TRBD1|TRBJ2-2|TRBV7-3
TGTGCCAGCAGCTTACGGGCAGGGGGCATAGACACCGGGGAGCTGTTTTTT
CASSLRAGGIDTGELFF
>.|TRBD1|TRBJ2-7|TRBV10-1
TGCGCCAGCAGTGTAGGGACAGTCCCCTACGAGCAGTACTTC
CASSVGTVPYEQYF
>.|.|TRBJ1-3|TRBV18
TGTGCCAGCTCACCCCCCCCGGGTACAGGAAACACCATATATTTT
CASSPPPGTGNTIYF